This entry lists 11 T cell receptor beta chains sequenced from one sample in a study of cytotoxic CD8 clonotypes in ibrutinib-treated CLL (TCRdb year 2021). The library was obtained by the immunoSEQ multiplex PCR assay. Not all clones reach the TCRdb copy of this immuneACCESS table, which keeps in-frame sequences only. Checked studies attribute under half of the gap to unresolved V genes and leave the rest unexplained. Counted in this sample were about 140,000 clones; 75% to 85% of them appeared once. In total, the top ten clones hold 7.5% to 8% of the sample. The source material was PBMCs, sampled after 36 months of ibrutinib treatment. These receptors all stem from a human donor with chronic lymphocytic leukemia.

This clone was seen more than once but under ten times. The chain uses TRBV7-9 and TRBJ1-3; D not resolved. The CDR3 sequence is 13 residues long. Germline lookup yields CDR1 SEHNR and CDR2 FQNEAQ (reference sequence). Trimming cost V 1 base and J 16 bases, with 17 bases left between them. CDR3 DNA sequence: TGTGCCAGCAGCTTAGGACTTCGGCCTACCCAGTATTTT. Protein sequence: CASSLGLRPTQYF. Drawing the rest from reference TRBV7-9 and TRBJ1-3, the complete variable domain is DTGVSQNPRHKITKRGQNVTFRCDPISEHNRLYWYRQTLGQGPEFLTYFQNEAQLEKSRLLSDRFSAERPKGSFSTLEIQRTEQGDSAMYLCASSLGLRPTQYFGEGSWLTVV.

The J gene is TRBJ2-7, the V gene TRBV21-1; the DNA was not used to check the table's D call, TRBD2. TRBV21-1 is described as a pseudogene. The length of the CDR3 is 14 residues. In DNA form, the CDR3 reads TGTGCCAGCAGCATCCGGGATCGGGACTACGAGCAGTACTTC. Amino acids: CASSIRDRDYEQYF.

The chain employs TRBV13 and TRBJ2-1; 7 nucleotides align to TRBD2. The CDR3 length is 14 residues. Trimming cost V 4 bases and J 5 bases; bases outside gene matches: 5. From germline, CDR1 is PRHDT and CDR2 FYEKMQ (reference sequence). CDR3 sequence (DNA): TGTGCCAGCAGCTCCCGGACTAGTCACAATGAGCAGTTCTTC. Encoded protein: CASSSRTSHNEQFF. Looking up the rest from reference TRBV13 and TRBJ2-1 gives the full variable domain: AAGVIQSPRHLIKEKRETATLKCYPIPRHDTVYWYQQGPGQDPQFLISFYEKMQSDKGSIPDRFSAQQFSDYHSELNMSSLELGDSALYFCASSSRTSHNEQFFGPGTRLTVL.

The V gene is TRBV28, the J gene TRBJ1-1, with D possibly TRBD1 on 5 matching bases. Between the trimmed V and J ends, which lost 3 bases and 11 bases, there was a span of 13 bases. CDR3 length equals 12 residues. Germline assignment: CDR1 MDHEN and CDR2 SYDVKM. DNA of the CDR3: TGTGCCAGCAGTTTTTCGACAGTTGGGGCTTTCTTT. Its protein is CASSFSTVGAFF.

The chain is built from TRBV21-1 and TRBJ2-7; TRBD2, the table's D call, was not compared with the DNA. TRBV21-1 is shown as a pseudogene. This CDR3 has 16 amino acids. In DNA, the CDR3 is TGTGCCAGCAGCAAACCCATACTAGCGGGGTATTACGAGCAGTACTTC. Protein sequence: CASSKPILAGYYEQYF.

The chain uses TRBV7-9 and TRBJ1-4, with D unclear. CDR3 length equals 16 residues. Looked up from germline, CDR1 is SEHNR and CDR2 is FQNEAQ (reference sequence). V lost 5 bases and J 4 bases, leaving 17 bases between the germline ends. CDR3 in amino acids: CASSTTGLALNEKLFF. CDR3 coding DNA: TGTGCCAGCAGCACCACGGGCCTAGCCCTTAATGAAAAACTGTTTTTT.

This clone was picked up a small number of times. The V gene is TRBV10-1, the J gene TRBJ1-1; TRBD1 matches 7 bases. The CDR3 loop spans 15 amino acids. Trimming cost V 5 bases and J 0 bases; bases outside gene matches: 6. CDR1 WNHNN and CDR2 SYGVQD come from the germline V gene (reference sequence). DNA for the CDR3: TGCGCCAGCAGTATTAACAGGGGAATGAACACTGAAGCTTTCTTT. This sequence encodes CASSINRGMNTEAFF.

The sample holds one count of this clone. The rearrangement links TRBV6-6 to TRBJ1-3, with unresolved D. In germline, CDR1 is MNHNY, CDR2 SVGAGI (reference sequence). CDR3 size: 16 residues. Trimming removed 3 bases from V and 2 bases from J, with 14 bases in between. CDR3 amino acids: CASSYGVLQPGNTIYF. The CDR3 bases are TGTGCCAGCAGTTATGGGGTCCTACAGCCTGGAAACACCATATATTTT.

The DNA for the CDR3 is TGTGCCAGCAGCTTAGCACGGGGGTCCCGCACAGATACGCAGTATTTT. It yields the protein CASSLARGSRTDTQYF. V and J are TRBV7-9 and TRBJ2-3; perhaps TRBD2 as D (6 bases). V lost 0 bases and J 1 base, leaving 11 bases between the germline ends. There are 16 residues in the CDR3. Per germline, CDR1 SEHNR and CDR2 FQNEAQ (reference sequence). Full variable domain (rest looked up from reference TRBV7-9 and TRBJ2-3): DTGVSQNPRHKITKRGQNVTFRCDPISEHNRLYWYRQTLGQGPEFLTYFQNEAQLEKSRLLSDRFSAERPKGSFSTLEIQRTEQGDSAMYLCASSLARGSRTDTQYFGPGTRLTVL.

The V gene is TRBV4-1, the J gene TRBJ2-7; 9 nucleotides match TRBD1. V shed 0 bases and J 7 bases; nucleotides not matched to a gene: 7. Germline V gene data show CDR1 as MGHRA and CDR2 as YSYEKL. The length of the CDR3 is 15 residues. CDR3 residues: CASSQDKNRGLEQYF. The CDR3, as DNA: TGCGCCAGCAGCCAAGATAAAAACAGGGGGCTTGAGCAGTACTTC.

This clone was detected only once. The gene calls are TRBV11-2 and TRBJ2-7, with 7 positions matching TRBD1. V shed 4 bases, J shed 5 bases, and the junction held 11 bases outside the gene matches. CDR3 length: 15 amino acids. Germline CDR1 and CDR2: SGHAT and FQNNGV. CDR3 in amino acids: CASSYTGQLRHEQYF. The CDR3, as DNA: TGTGCCAGCAGCTATACGGGACAGCTCAGGCACGAGCAGTACTTC.